This T cell receptor beta chain was observed in a study of T cells after yellow fever vaccination. Study findings and constraints: When the response was secondary, it was weaker but reached its peak faster, day 5 versus 15. Boosting was followed by the reappearance of most primary-vaccination clones (just under 98% CD4, more than 70% CD8). A small share of clonotypes appeared in both CD4 and CD8 compartments.

The CDR3 spans 12 residues. Between the trimmed V and J ends, which lost 3 bases and 7 bases, there was a span of 9 bases. The germline V gene has CDR1 SEHNR and CDR2 FQNEAQ (reference sequence). As to this clonotype: Its specificity is unknown.

A process of 5'RACE template switching, which added a universal primer site and UMIs, was used to make TCR cDNA. TCRdb recomputed calls from the 5' RACE reads with MiXCR, one row per CDR3 protein. The sample shows 450,000 to 600,000 distinct CDR3 sequences, around 17% of them seen only once. The V call is TRBV7-9, the J call TRBJ2-5, with D unclear. The receptor's source is a young man who received the YFV17D yellow fever vaccine. The specimen was PBMCs, collected around 5 days after the first yellow fever vaccination. The CDR3 loop is CASSLETWTQYF. The CDR3 nucleotides are TGTGCCAGCAGCTTGGAGACATGGACCCAGTACTTC.